Listed below are T cell receptor beta chains from one sample, sequenced in a study of shared clonotypes between healthy human individuals. Repertoires were generated with immunoSEQ multiplex PCR, while TCRdb's copy carries only in-frame clones and drops some. This table holds under 850,000 clones, 90% to 95% found once. The source material was naive CD8+ T cells sorted from blood. The receptors shown here come from a man aged 25 to 45 in good health. CDR3s include the opening cysteine and the closing phenylalanine or tryptophan. Each record gives: CDR3 length, V gene, clone size, D gene, J gene, CDR3 DNA, CDR3 protein. D genes are given only for firm matches. Clone size is not always given. Where it is, it says once, few, many or a class for expanded clones.

cdr3_length: 16; v_call: TRBV7-9; clone_size: .; d_call: .; j_call: TRBJ2-7; cdr3_nt: TGTGCCAGCAGCCCATCAATGGGAGGGGGCTCCTACGAGCAGTACTTC; cdr3_aa: CASSPSMGGGSYEQYF
cdr3_length: 15; v_call: TRBV28; clone_size: .; d_call: TRBD2; j_call: TRBJ2-1; cdr3_nt: TGTGCCAGCAGTTCTAGCGGAAGCTCCTACAATGAGCAGTTCTTC; cdr3_aa: CASSSSGSSYNEQFF
cdr3_length: 14; v_call: TRBV5-1; clone_size: .; d_call: TRBD1; j_call: TRBJ1-1; cdr3_nt: TGCGCCAGCAGCTGGGACAGGGGCCACACTGAAGCTTTCTTT; cdr3_aa: CASSWDRGHTEAFF
cdr3_length: 15; v_call: TRBV29-1; clone_size: .; d_call: .; j_call: TRBJ2-1; cdr3_nt: TGCAGCGTTGAATGTTTGGGGTGCGAGCTCGATGAGCAGTTCTTC; cdr3_aa: CSVECLGCELDEQFF
cdr3_length: 14; v_call: TRBV9; clone_size: .; d_call: TRBD1; j_call: TRBJ2-1; cdr3_nt: TGTGCCAGCAGCGCCTACTTACAGGGGAATGAGCAGTTCTTC; cdr3_aa: CASSAYLQGNEQFF
cdr3_length: 14; v_call: TRBV5-4; clone_size: .; d_call: .; j_call: TRBJ1-4; cdr3_nt: TGTGCCAGCAGCTTTCCAGGACCAAATGAAAAACTGTTTTTT; cdr3_aa: CASSFPGPNEKLFF
cdr3_length: 15; v_call: TRBV18; clone_size: .; d_call: .; j_call: TRBJ2-5; cdr3_nt: TGTGCCAGCTCACCGGCGTGGGGAGGAGAAGAGACCCAGTACTTC; cdr3_aa: CASSPAWGGEETQYF
cdr3_length: 17; v_call: TRBV5-4; clone_size: .; d_call: TRBD2; j_call: TRBJ2-3; cdr3_nt: TGTGCCAGCAGCCCGGGGACTAGCGGGAGCCCCACAGATACGCAGTATTTT; cdr3_aa: CASSPGTSGSPTDTQYF
cdr3_length: 15; v_call: TRBV27; clone_size: once; d_call: .; j_call: TRBJ1-3; cdr3_nt: TGTGCCAGCAGTCCCGTCCCAGGCTCTGGAAACACCATATATTTT; cdr3_aa: CASSPVPGSGNTIYF
cdr3_length: 13; v_call: TRBV10-1; clone_size: .; d_call: .; j_call: TRBJ2-1; cdr3_nt: TGCGCCAGCAGTAACCCCCCCCACAATGAGCAGTTCTTC; cdr3_aa: CASSNPPHNEQFF
cdr3_length: 14; v_call: TRBV6-5; clone_size: .; d_call: TRBD2; j_call: TRBJ2-7; cdr3_nt: TGTGCCAGCGCCCCGACTAGCGGGACCTACGAGCAGTACTTC; cdr3_aa: CASAPTSGTYEQYF
cdr3_length: 17; v_call: TRBV7-2; clone_size: .; d_call: .; j_call: TRBJ1-5; cdr3_nt: TGTGCCAGCAGCTTACTGGCGACAAGATATAGCAATCAGCCCCAGCATTTT; cdr3_aa: CASSLLATRYSNQPQHF
cdr3_length: 11; v_call: TRBV19; clone_size: .; d_call: .; j_call: TRBJ1-5; cdr3_nt: TGTGCCAGTAGTACCCCCCGGACCCAGCATTTT; cdr3_aa: CASSTPRTQHF
cdr3_length: 13; v_call: TRBV6-5; clone_size: .; d_call: .; j_call: TRBJ1-2; cdr3_nt: TGTGCCAGCAGTTCGACAGCTACCTATGGCTACACCTTC; cdr3_aa: CASSSTATYGYTF
cdr3_length: 16; v_call: TRBV14; clone_size: .; d_call: TRBD1; j_call: TRBJ2-7; cdr3_nt: TGTGCCAGCAGCCAAACAGGGGCAATCCTCAGCTGGGAGCAGTACTTC; cdr3_aa: CASSQTGAILSWEQYF